Each of the 26 T cell receptor beta chains below was sequenced from the same sample in a study of shared clonotypes between healthy human individuals. Produced via immunoSEQ multiplex PCR; TCRdb's table is partial and in-frame only. The sample has just over 2,000,000 clones; about 95% are singletons. It was CD45RO-negative cells, positively selected for CCR7, that made up naive CD8 cells, with terminally differentiated effector memory CD45RA+ cells excluded. Sequenced: naive CD8+ T cells sorted from blood. Receptor source: a man in his late teens or twenties in good health.

The CDR3 spells CASSYEGPDNEQFF. DNA of the CDR3: TGTGCCAGCAGTTACGAGGGCCCCGACAATGAGCAGTTCTTC. V usage is TRBV6-5 and J usage is TRBJ2-1, with a possible D match to TRBD2 (5 bases). Trimming cost V 2 bases and J 5 bases, with 10 bases left between them. The germline CDR1 and CDR2 sequences are MNHEY and SVGAGI. The CDR3 loop spans 14 amino acids.

This clone was counted once. For the CDR3, the DNA is TGTGCCAGCAGTACCTACCCCGGGGAGCTGTTTTTT. Its translation: CASSTYPGELFF. The chain links TRBV27 to TRBJ2-2; unclear D gene. The CDR3 covers 12 residues. V lost 5 bases and J lost 6, with 7 bases in between. Germline CDR1 MNHEY, CDR2 SMNVEV (reference sequence).

J is TRBJ2-3 and V is TRBV28; D may be TRBD2 (5 bases). This CDR3 spans 11 amino acids. Looked up from germline, CDR1 is MDHEN and CDR2 is SYDVKM. CDR3: CASGRADTQYF. In DNA form, the CDR3 reads TGTGCTTCCGGGCGGGCAGATACGCAGTATTTT. Drawing the rest from reference TRBV28 and TRBJ2-3, the complete variable domain is DVKVTQSSRYLVKRTGEKVFLECVQDMDHENMFWYRQDPGLGLRLIYFSYDVKMKEKGDIPEGYSVSREKKERFSLILESASTNQTSMYLCASGRADTQYFGPGTRLTVL.

The chain is built from TRBV4-1 and TRBJ2-2; D is unclear. Germline V gene sequence: CDR1 MGHRA, CDR2 YSYEKL. CDR3 size: 16 residues. The V end was cut by 3 bases, the J end by 0 bases, with 11 bases between. In DNA form, the CDR3 reads TGCGCCAGCAGCCACGTATTTCTCGCGAACACCGGGGAGCTGTTTTTT. This encodes CASSHVFLANTGELFF.

This clone came up once. The CDR3 DNA reads TGTGCCATCCTTACCGGGACTTACTACGAGCAGTACTTC. Amino acids: CAILTGTYYEQYF. The J gene is TRBJ2-7, the V gene TRBV2, with a weak D call TRBD2 (6 bases). This CDR3 spans 13 amino acids. Germline V gives CDR1 SNHLY, CDR2 FYNNEI. Trimming removed 10 bases at V and 3 bases at J, with 16 bases between.

The rearrangement joins TRBV19 to TRBJ1-3; 8 positions agree with TRBD1. The length of the CDR3 is 15 residues. V was clipped by 6 bases and J by 1 base; unmatched bases: 5. Germline V lookup: CDR1 LNHDA, CDR2 SQIVND (reference sequence). The CDR3 sequence is CASRRTGGSGNTIYF. The DNA of the CDR3 is TGTGCCAGTAGAAGAACAGGGGGATCTGGAAACACCATATATTTT.

The V gene is TRBV29-1, the J gene TRBJ2-7; no clear D gene. V shed 8 bases and J shed 2 bases, with 16 bases lying between them. Germline CDR1 reads SQVTM; CDR2 reads ANQGSEA. The CDR3 has 13 residues. The CDR3 region has the DNA TGCAGCACCCAAGGGCCAGGCACCTACGAGCAGTACTTC. As protein: CSTQGPGTYEQYF.

As DNA, the CDR3 is TGCAGCGTTGAATTGGCCGACAGGCTAACCTACGAGCAGTACTTC. This gives the protein CSVELADRLTYEQYF. The gene calls are TRBV29-1 and TRBJ2-5, with a possible D match to TRBD1 (6 bases). With the DNA end fitting TRBJ2-7 better, the J assignment may be wrong. The CDR3 sequence is 15 residues long. Looked up from germline, CDR1 is SQVTM and CDR2 is ANQGSEA.

The chain employs TRBV7-8 and TRBJ1-1; D remains ambiguous. Germline V gene lookup returns CDR1 SGHVS and CDR2 FQNEAQ. There are 13 residues in the CDR3. Trimming shortened V by 5 bases and J by 5 bases, and 12 bases separated the two germline ends. Here the CDR3 reads CASSADVGTEAFF. The CDR3 bases are TGTGCCAGCAGCGCGGACGTTGGAACTGAAGCTTTCTTT.

The genes are TRBV13 and TRBJ1-2; the D is unclear. Trimming left V 5 bases short and J 3 bases short, with 4 bases between. This CDR3 has 11 residues. Germline loops: CDR1 PRHDT, CDR2 FYEKMQ (reference sequence). The CDR3 DNA reads TGTGCCAGCAGCGTAGACTATGGCTACACCTTC. Protein: CASSVDYGYTF.

This clone is a singleton in its sample. This rearrangement joins TRBV10-1 to TRBJ2-1; no clear D. CDR3 length: 16 residues. Germline V CDR1 and CDR2: WNHNN, SYGVQD (reference sequence). V shed 6 bases and J shed 7 bases, with 22 bases lying between them. The CDR3 region has the DNA TGCGCCAGCAGACCCGACGCGCAAATTCGACGTAATGAGCAGTTCTTC. Its protein product is CASRPDAQIRRNEQFF.

Remarks on this clone: This CDR3 is also generated by other DNA sequences in the sample. The gene calls are TRBV5-1 and TRBJ1-1; no reliable D call. CDR1 and CDR2 from the germline V gene are SGHRS and YFSETQ. V lost 3 bases to trimming and J lost 6 bases, with 9 bases between them. The CDR3 runs 12 residues. CDR3 amino acids: CASSSTGAEAFF. The DNA of the CDR3 is TGCGCCAGCAGCTCGACCGGGGCTGAAGCTTTCTTT.

The chain combines TRBV11-3 with TRBJ2-2; 9 nucleotides align to TRBD1. Unmatched junction bases numbered 6, after V lost 0 bases and J lost 4 bases. CDR3 size: 17 residues. Germline assignment: CDR1 SGHNT and CDR2 YENEEA. DNA of the CDR3: TGTGCCAGCAGCTTAGATCGGACAGGGGTCGGCACCGGGGAGCTGTTTTTT. Its translation: CASSLDRTGVGTGELFF.

The rearrangement joins TRBV27 to TRBJ2-3; D not resolved. The V end was cut by 4 bases, the J end by 5 bases, with 10 bases between. Germline lookup yields CDR1 MNHEY and CDR2 SMNVEV (reference sequence). The CDR3 totals 13 residues. CDR3 DNA sequence: TGTGCCAGCAGTTCTTTTCCGGGAGATACGCAGTATTTT. Protein product: CASSSFPGDTQYF.

V and J are TRBV6-5 and TRBJ2-7; D is unclear. Trimming removed 0 bases at V and 5 bases at J, with 8 bases between. Germline V gene data show CDR1 as MNHEY and CDR2 as SVGAGI. CDR3 length: 13 residues. CDR3 nucleotide sequence: TGTGCCAGCAGTTACTCGAAAGGTAACGAGCAGTACTTC. Its translation: CASSYSKGNEQYF.

This chain connects TRBV6-5 to TRBJ1-5, with unresolved D. The CDR3 is 14 amino acids. Per germline, CDR1 MNHEY and CDR2 SVGAGI. Trimming cost V 0 bases and J 3 bases, with 6 bases left between them. CDR3 protein: CASSYSTTNQPQHF. For the CDR3, the DNA is TGTGCCAGCAGTTACTCAACAACCAATCAGCCCCAGCATTTT.

This chain links TRBV27 with TRBJ2-1; 8 bases match TRBD2. The CDR3 consists of 17 residues. Germline V gene lookup returns CDR1 MNHEY and CDR2 SMNVEV (reference sequence). J gave up 9 bases and V 2 bases, and 15 bases lay outside the gene matches. CDR3 protein: CASSLISGTPLSAEQFF. For the CDR3, the DNA is TGTGCCAGCAGTTTAATTAGCGGGACCCCCTTGTCCGCTGAGCAGTTCTTC.

As to this clone: Different DNA sequences within this sample yield the same CDR3. V is TRBV6-5 and J is TRBJ2-7; D ambiguous. Trimming pared 0 bases from V and 3 bases from J, leaving 9 bases between. Germline-derived CDR1 and CDR2 are MNHEY and SVGAGI. This CDR3 comprises 14 residues. DNA of the CDR3: TGTGCCAGCAGTTACTCGTCTACGGGCTACGAGCAGTACTTC. Protein sequence: CASSYSSTGYEQYF.

The J gene is TRBJ2-1, the V gene TRBV7-3; no clear D. V shed 5 bases and J shed 5 bases, with 4 bases lying between them. Germline loops: CDR1 SGHTA, CDR2 FQGTGA. The CDR3 loop spans 11 amino acids. For the CDR3, the DNA is TGTGCCAGCAGCCAAAACAATGAGCAGTTCTTC. It codes for CASSQNNEQFF.

The chain employs TRBV5-6 and TRBJ1-1; D perhaps matches TRBD1 (6 bases). Germline values: CDR1 SGHDT, CDR2 YYEEEE. The CDR3 is made up of 13 amino acids. V gave up 0 bases and J gave up 6 bases, with 9 bases separating them. In DNA, the CDR3 is TGTGCCAGCAGCTTGGGGGGGCTGTCTGAAGCTTTCTTT. Encoded protein: CASSLGGLSEAFF.

The chain combines TRBV13 with TRBJ1-6, with 9 positions matching TRBD1. CDR3 size: 14 residues. Germline V gives CDR1 PRHDT, CDR2 FYEKMQ (reference sequence). V was pared by 5 bases and J by 8 bases, with 4 bases of the junction left unmatched. For the CDR3, the DNA is TGTGCCAGCAGCGTAAGGGACAGGGATTCACCCCTCCACTTT. Encoded protein: CASSVRDRDSPLHF.

The chain joins TRBV6-1 to TRBJ2-7; D perhaps matches TRBD1 (7 bases). Looked up from germline, CDR1 is MNHNS and CDR2 is SASEGT. The CDR3 loop spans 15 amino acids. The V gene lost 6 bases and the J gene lost 4 bases, with 19 bases spanning the gap. The CDR3 DNA reads as TGTGCCAGCAGGGGGGTTACAGGGGCGGGATACGAGCAGTACTTC. It codes for CASRGVTGAGYEQYF.

This chain connects TRBV5-1 to TRBJ2-7, with D possibly matching TRBD2 (5 bases). This CDR3 spans 13 amino acids. Trimming took off 3 bases at V and 3 bases at J, with 10 bases between the two ends. Germline V gene lookup returns CDR1 SGHRS and CDR2 YFSETQ. DNA of the CDR3: TGCGCCAGCAGCTATGGACTGGTCTACGAGCAGTACTTC. Protein product: CASSYGLVYEQYF.

Turning to this clone: This CDR3 is also generated by other DNA sequences in the sample. The gene calls are TRBV6-5 and TRBJ2-7, with a weak D call TRBD1 (8 bases). The CDR3 sequence is 14 residues long. Trimming took 2 bases from V and 4 from J, leaving 12 bases between them. CDR1 MNHEY and CDR2 SVGAGI come from the germline V gene. The CDR3 spells CASSYGQGGYEQYF. For the CDR3, the DNA is TGTGCCAGCAGTTACGGACAGGGAGGGTACGAGCAGTACTTC.

V usage is TRBV27 and J usage is TRBJ2-2; 7 bases map to TRBD2. Unmatched junction bases numbered 2, after V lost 1 base and J lost 3 bases. This CDR3 has 15 amino acids. Looked up from germline, CDR1 is MNHEY and CDR2 is SMNVEV (reference sequence). CDR3 bases: TGTGCCAGCAGTTTATGGCTAGCGGACACCGGGGAGCTGTTTTTT. Protein sequence: CASSLWLADTGELFF.

The chain is built from TRBV4-1 and TRBJ2-7; 10 bases are a match to TRBD2. The CDR3 is 15 amino acids. The germline gives CDR1 MGHRA, CDR2 YSYEKL. V trimming: 4 bases; J trimming: 2 bases; junction bases outside the gene matches: 5. The CDR3 here is CASSLTGTSAYEQYF. Here the CDR3 DNA reads TGCGCCAGCAGCCTCACCGGGACTAGCGCCTACGAGCAGTACTTC.